This T cell receptor beta chain is drawn from a study of regulatory T cells in long-lasting Graves disease. In building TCR beta libraries, iRepertoire HTBI primers were used together with Arm-PCR of CDR3 regions. TCRdb processed the multiplex PCR reads anew with MiXCR; each CDR3 protein has one entry. Of over 500,000 distinct CDR3 sequences listed, roughly a sixth are singletons. As to time point: newly diagnosed GD, antithyroid drugs for less than 3 months. Extracted RNA from PBMCs served as the source of the TCR library. Guidelines of the American Thyroid Association were used to diagnose Graves' disease. This same sample was also taken into another study, of T cells in Graves' hyperthyroidism and ophthalmopathy. That source adds: TCR CDR3 underwent first-round RT-PCR with the HTBI primer set.

This clonotype was sampled from a man aged 18-30 years with Graves disease. This specimen was peripheral blood mononuclear cells (PBMCs), taken at new diagnosis, from a patient treated with antithyroid drugs.

The CDR3, as DNA: TGCGCCAGCAGCTCCAGACAGGGATCCACCTACGAGCAGTACTTC. Translation gives CASSSRQGSTYEQYF. The rearrangement links TRBV5-1 to TRBJ2-7; 7 positions match TRBD1. This CDR3 is 15 amino acids long. J lost 2 bases, V lost 3 bases, and 8 bases had no gene match. CDR1 is SGHRS, CDR2 YFSETQ, per germline.